Following are 17 T cell receptor beta chains from one sample sequenced in a study of siplizumab effects on memory and regulatory T cells. Sequencing used immunoSEQ multiplex PCR; TCRdb keeps in-frame clones, though not all of them. The data contain approximately 110,000 clones, about 92% of them singletons. Sample: CD4+ T cells sorted from blood. Every receptor here comes from a human donor in good health.

The gene calls are TRBV19 and TRBJ2-2, with 9 positions matching TRBD1. Trimming at V came to 9 bases and at J to 8 bases, leaving 7 bases not matched to a gene. CDR1 LNHDA and CDR2 SQIVND come from the germline V gene (reference sequence). CDR3 size: 13 residues. CDR3 DNA sequence: TGTGCCAGCGGGACAGGGCAAATGGGGGAGCTGTTTTTT. This sequence encodes CASGTGQMGELFF.

V and J are TRBV5-1 and TRBJ1-1; 10 positions agree with TRBD1. Per germline, CDR1 SGHRS and CDR2 YFSETQ. This CDR3 is built from 15 residues. V shed 4 bases, J shed 0 bases, and the junction held 3 bases outside the gene matches. The CDR3 spells CASSNDRGLNTEAFF. The CDR3 nucleotides read TGCGCCAGCAGCAATGACAGGGGGCTGAACACTGAAGCTTTCTTT.

V gene TRBV7-2 combines with J gene TRBJ2-3; TRBD2 aligns across 7 bases. The V and J ends lost 4 bases and 6 bases, in that order; junction bases with no gene match: 7. From germline, CDR1 is SGHTA and CDR2 FQGNSA. This CDR3 is 14 amino acids long. The CDR3 spells CASSSPSGRDTQYF. The CDR3 DNA reads as TGTGCCAGCAGCTCCCCTAGCGGTAGGGATACGCAGTATTTT.

The chain couples TRBV9 to TRBJ2-2; no clear D gene. In germline, CDR1 is SGDLS, CDR2 YYNGEE. Trimming cost V 4 bases and J 1 base, with 5 bases left between them. This CDR3 contains 13 residues. The chain's CDR3 is CASSRRNTGELFF. The CDR3 coding sequence is TGTGCCAGCAGCCGACGGAACACCGGGGAGCTGTTTTTT.

The V call is TRBV20-1, the J call TRBJ1-1; D may be TRBD1 (5 bases). The V and J ends lost 6 bases and 7 bases respectively, with 9 bases between them. The CDR3 sequence is 10 residues long. Germline-derived CDR1 and CDR2 are DFQATT and SNEGSKA (reference sequence). The CDR3 protein is CSAMDNEAFF. The DNA of the CDR3 is TGCAGTGCCATGGACAATGAAGCTTTCTTT.

The chain uses TRBV4-2 and TRBJ1-3; D unclear. Germline CDR1 reads LGHNA; CDR2 reads YNFKEQ. The length of the CDR3 is 18 residues. Deletions cut 0 bases from V and 0 bases from J, with 15 bases between. The CDR3 region is CASSQEVMTLVSGNTIYF. CDR3 DNA sequence: TGTGCCAGCAGCCAAGAGGTTATGACACTTGTCTCTGGAAACACCATATATTTT.

The rearrangement uses TRBV10-3 and TRBJ2-7; TRBD2 matches at 12 bases. Germline V gives CDR1 ENHRY, CDR2 SYGVKD. J gave up 3 bases and V 6 bases, and 6 bases lay outside the gene matches. The CDR3 is 15 residues long. The CDR3, as DNA: TGTGCCATCAGCGCCTTACTAGCGGGGGGCTACGAGCAGTACTTC. Amino acids: CAISALLAGGYEQYF.

The genes are TRBV7-8 and TRBJ2-1; 14 positions match TRBD2. V shed 5 bases, J shed 8 bases, and the junction held 8 bases outside the gene matches. CDR1 and CDR2 from the germline V gene are SGHVS and FQNEAQ. The CDR3 runs 16 residues. The CDR3 is CASSPYRLAGGYEQFF. The CDR3 bases are TGTGCCAGCAGCCCCTATCGACTAGCGGGGGGGTATGAGCAGTTCTTC.

The J gene is TRBJ2-3, the V gene TRBV14, with no clear D. Per germline, CDR1 SGHDN and CDR2 FVKESK. Deletions cut 1 base from V and 6 bases from J, with 8 bases between. This CDR3 is built from 13 residues. The CDR3 sequence: CASSQGARDTQYF. CDR3 nucleotides: TGTGCCAGCAGCCAAGGGGCCCGGGATACGCAGTATTTT.

The chain combines TRBV20-1 with TRBJ2-1; D is uncertain. The CDR3 runs to 11 residues. Germline V gene sequence: CDR1 DFQATT, CDR2 SNEGSKA (reference sequence). Trimming took off 6 bases at V and 6 bases at J, with 9 bases between the two ends. CDR3 sequence: CSAAQANEQFF. The CDR3 DNA reads as TGCAGTGCCGCCCAAGCCAATGAGCAGTTCTTC.

The chain joins TRBV5-6 to TRBJ1-6; no clear D gene. The CDR3 has 13 amino acids. The V end lost 5 bases, the J end lost 9 bases, and 12 bases lay between the germline ends. Germline V CDR1 and CDR2: SGHDT, YYEEEE. CDR3 amino acids: CASREGPGSPLHF. The CDR3 coding sequence is TGTGCCAGCAGAGAGGGCCCTGGTTCACCCCTCCACTTT.

The chain couples TRBV5-1 to TRBJ2-3; TRBD1 agrees at 7 bases. Trimming at V came to 3 bases and at J to 5 bases, leaving 12 bases not matched to a gene. The CDR3 sequence is 16 residues long. The germline gives CDR1 SGHRS, CDR2 YFSETQ. CDR3 amino acids: CASSSRGGPRVDTQYF. The CDR3 DNA reads TGCGCCAGCAGCTCCCGAGGGGGCCCCAGGGTAGATACGCAGTATTTT. Filled out from reference TRBV5-1 and TRBJ2-3, the complete variable domain reads KAGVTQTPRYLIKTRGQQVTLSCSPISGHRSVSWYQQTPGQGLQFLFEYFSETQRNKGNFPGRFSGRQFSNSRSEMNVSTLELGDSALYLCASSSRGGPRVDTQYFGPGTRLTVL.

The genes are TRBV5-5 and TRBJ1-1; 7 bases agree with TRBD1. V was clipped by 4 bases and J by 7 bases; unmatched bases: 4. This CDR3 contains 12 residues. Germline V lookup: CDR1 SGHKS, CDR2 YYEKEE (reference sequence). This CDR3 reads CASSRQGFEAFF. The CDR3 coding sequence is TGTGCCAGCAGCAGACAGGGTTTTGAAGCTTTCTTT.

The V call is TRBV15, the J call TRBJ2-3; the match to TRBD1 covers 9 bases. V lost 5 bases to trimming and J lost 1 base; unmatched junction nucleotides: 7. This CDR3 contains 16 residues. CDR1 and CDR2 (germline): LNHNV, YYDKDF (reference sequence). In DNA, the CDR3 is TGTGCCACCAGCGGGTGGGACAGGGACGGCACAGATACGCAGTATTTT. Translating gives CATSGWDRDGTDTQYF.

The genes are TRBV4-1 and TRBJ2-6; TRBD1 aligns across 8 bases. Germline CDR1 reads MGHRA; CDR2 reads YSYEKL. V lost 2 bases and J lost 1; bases outside the gene matches: 7. This CDR3 comprises 18 residues. The CDR3 sequence is CASSQPTGVSSGANVLTF. Written as DNA, the CDR3 is TGCGCCAGCAGCCAACCGACAGGGGTTTCTTCTGGGGCCAACGTCCTGACTTTC.

This clone was seen more than once but under ten times. The chain recombines TRBV7-9 with TRBJ1-3, with D tentatively TRBD1 (6 bases). CDR3 length: 16 amino acids. Trimming left V 1 base short and J 8 bases short, with 18 bases between. From germline, CDR1 is SEHNR and CDR2 FQNEAQ (reference sequence). The CDR3 DNA is TGTGCCAGCAGCTTAGACCCCAGGGGCCTTAAGGACACCATATATTTT. Translating gives CASSLDPRGLKDTIYF.

This rearrangement joins TRBV11-3 to TRBJ2-7; perhaps D is TRBD1 or TRBD2 (6 bases each). V dropped 4 bases and J dropped 1 base, with 11 bases sitting between them. CDR1 and CDR2 (germline): SGHNT, YENEEA. CDR3 size: 14 residues. The CDR3 is CASSSGGRSYEQYF. The CDR3 region has the DNA TGTGCCAGCAGCTCCGGGGGCAGGTCCTACGAGCAGTACTTC.